A selection of T cell receptor beta chains follows, all from one sample in a study of blood T cell repertoires in COVID-19. Sequencing was performed with immunoSEQ multiplex PCR; in TCRdb, only in-frame clones are kept and a portion is missing. The data contain 250,000 or so clones, roughly 85% of them singletons. Sequenced input: peripheral blood. Every receptor here comes from a man aged 18 to 29 with active or convalescent COVID-19. Both conserved end residues are part of each CDR3. D genes are given only for firm matches. Rows may omit the clone size; those that give it use once, few, many or a size class.

V	D	size	J	CDR3	DNA
TRBV2	TRBD1	.	TRBJ1-2	CASSNRGTADGYTF	TGTGCCAGCAGTAACCGAGGGACAGCCGATGGCTACACCTTC
TRBV7-7	TRBD1	.	TRBJ2-5	CASRAGTGGGETQYF	TGTGCCAGCAGGGCCGGGACAGGGGGCGGGGAGACCCAGTACTTC
TRBV11-2	.	.	TRBJ2-7	CAGSLAPPGANFYEQYF	TGTGCCGGCAGCTTAGCCCCTCCAGGGGCGAACTTCTACGAGCAGTACTTC
TRBV5-1	TRBD2	.	TRBJ2-7	CASTPASGVSYEQYF	TGCGCCAGCACCCCGGCTAGCGGGGTCTCCTACGAGCAGTACTTC
TRBV9	TRBD1	.	TRBJ2-7	CASSPSSGGGYEQYF	TGTGCCAGCAGCCCCTCATCAGGGGGCGGGTACGAGCAGTACTTC
TRBV27	.	.	TRBJ2-1	CASSTRLLSYNEQFF	TGTGCCAGCAGTACTCGACTACTCTCCTACAATGAGCAGTTCTTC
TRBV5-5	TRBD1	.	TRBJ1-2	CASSLRTGDYGYTF	TGTGCCAGCAGCTTGAGGACAGGGGACTATGGCTACACCTTC
TRBV6-4	TRBD2	.	TRBJ2-1	CASSAWGGSGNNEQFF	TGTGCCAGCAGTGCTTGGGGGGGTTCAGGGAACAATGAGCAGTTCTTC
TRBV21-1	.	.	TRBJ2-5	CASSKSQGAQVLETQYF	TGTGCCAGCAGCAAATCTCAGGGGGCGCAGGTTCTAGAGACCCAGTACTTC
TRBV7-2	TRBD1	.	TRBJ1-4	CASSLPGTVGEKLFF	TGTGCCAGCAGCTTGCCCGGGACAGTAGGAGAAAAACTGTTTTTT
TRBV9	TRBD2	.	TRBJ2-5	CASSPSLAGAGETQYF	TGTGCCAGCAGCCCCTCTTTAGCGGGAGCGGGGGAGACCCAGTACTTC
TRBV7-3	.	.	TRBJ1-3	CASSSGWGNTIYF	TGTGCCAGCAGCTCCGGGTGGGGAAACACCATATATTTT
TRBV28	.	.	TRBJ2-7	CASSEAPPGLTEQYF	TGTGCCAGCAGTGAAGCCCCCCCGGGTTTAACCGAGCAGTACTTC
TRBV2	TRBD1	.	TRBJ1-5	CASSLGGAGNQPQHF	TGTGCCAGCAGCCTAGGGGGCGCCGGCAATCAGCCCCAGCATTTT
TRBV9	TRBD2	.	TRBJ2-7	CASSVEGAGGPFYEQYF	TGTGCCAGCAGCGTAGAGGGAGCGGGGGGGCCTTTCTACGAGCAGTACTTC
TRBV28	.	.	TRBJ2-3	CASSPPVDGRGTDTQYF	TGTGCCAGCAGTCCGCCCGTTGACGGGAGAGGGACAGATACGCAGTATTTT
TRBV7-2	TRBD2	.	TRBJ2-1	CASSQRGGRVSQEQFF	TGTGCCAGCAGCCAGAGAGGCGGGAGGGTTTCGCAGGAGCAGTTCTTC
TRBV9	.	.	TRBJ2-7	CASSGAGPSYEQYF	TGTGCCAGCAGCGGGGCGGGGCCCTCCTACGAGCAGTACTTC
TRBV27	.	.	TRBJ1-2	CASSLTPGPYGYTF	TGTGCCAGCAGCCTCACCCCAGGTCCCTATGGCTACACCTTC
TRBV29-1	TRBD1	.	TRBJ1-1	CSGNRGLRTEAFF	TGCAGCGGCAACAGGGGGCTTCGCACTGAAGCTTTCTTT
TRBV4-3	.	.	TRBJ1-5	CASSQDWAQPQHF	TGCGCCAGCAGCCAAGATTGGGCACAGCCCCAGCATTTT
TRBV7-2	.	.	TRBJ1-6	CASSLFDPSSPLHF	TGTGCCAGCAGCTTATTTGACCCTAGTTCACCCCTCCACTTT
TRBV28	.	.	TRBJ2-7	CASQTHSSLYEQYF	TGTGCCAGTCAGACGCACAGCTCCCTCTACGAGCAGTACTTC
TRBV2	.	.	TRBJ2-6	CASSEYSTSSGANVLTF	TGTGCCAGCAGTGAATACAGCACAAGCTCTGGGGCCAACGTCCTGACTTTC
TRBV7-9	TRBD2	.	TRBJ2-4	CASSLTPSGRFVAKNIQYF	TGTGCCAGCAGCTTAACCCCTAGCGGGAGGTTCGTAGCCAAAAACATTCAGTACTTC
TRBV27	TRBD1	.	TRBJ2-7	CASSSPGGTGSHEQYF	TGTGCCAGCAGTTCACCGGGCGGGACAGGGTCCCACGAGCAGTACTTC
TRBV25-1	.	.	TRBJ1-2	CASSEYRGGYGYTF	TGTGCCAGCAGTGAATATCGGGGAGGTTATGGCTACACCTTC
TRBV5-1	.	.	TRBJ2-5	CASSLKGLETQYF	TGCGCCAGCAGCTTGAAGGGGTTGGAGACCCAGTACTTC
TRBV15	TRBD1	.	TRBJ1-1	CATSHDRVNTEAFF	TGTGCCACCAGCCACGACAGGGTGAACACTGAAGCTTTCTTT
TRBV6-2/TRBV6-3	.	.	TRBJ2-1	CASSYVPSREQFF	TGTGCCAGCAGTTACGTCCCCTCGAGGGAGCAGTTCTTC
TRBV28	.	.	TRBJ1-4	CASSLSGGREKLFF	TGTGCCAGCAGTTTATCGGGGGGTAGGGAAAAACTGTTTTTT
TRBV19	.	.	TRBJ1-5	CASTPRGLGNQPQHF	TGTGCCAGTACCCCACGGGGTCTGGGCAATCAGCCCCAGCATTTT
TRBV7-9	TRBD2	.	TRBJ2-3	CASSLGGTSGGDTQYF	TGTGCCAGCAGCTTAGGTGGGACTAGCGGGGGAGATACGCAGTATTTT
TRBV7-9	.	.	TRBJ1-2	CASSFNRKVGNYGYTF	TGTGCCAGCAGCTTTAACAGGAAGGTAGGTAACTATGGCTACACCTTC
TRBV28	.	few	TRBJ1-2	CASSLVRRAEYYYGYTF	TGTGCCAGCAGTTTAGTGCGCAGGGCCGAGTATTACTATGGCTACACCTTC
TRBV7-6	TRBD1	.	TRBJ1-1	CASSLRDRGGAEAFF	TGTGCCAGCAGCTTACGGGACAGGGGAGGGGCTGAAGCTTTCTTT
TRBV6-1	.	.	TRBJ1-6	CASSERRGSYNSPLHF	TGTGCCAGCAGTGAAAGGAGGGGCTCCTATAATTCACCCCTCCACTTT
TRBV5-4	TRBD2	.	TRBJ2-5	CASSLEAGARETQYF	TGTGCCAGCAGCTTGGAAGCGGGGGCACGGGAGACCCAGTACTTC
TRBV7-2	.	.	TRBJ1-2	CASTFLANYGYTF	TGTGCCAGCACCTTCCTAGCTAACTATGGCTACACCTTC
TRBV28	.	.	TRBJ2-4	CASIPGGTGSKNIQYF	TGTGCCAGCATCCCAGGGGGGACGGGAAGCAAAAACATTCAGTACTTC
TRBV2	.	few	TRBJ1-4	CASSEIAGAYATNEKLFF	TGTGCCAGCAGTGAAATAGCAGGGGCTTATGCAACTAATGAAAAACTGTTTTTT
TRBV7-9	TRBD2	.	TRBJ2-4	CASSRTSGGTSIQYF	TGTGCCAGCAGCCGGACTAGCGGGGGGACAAGCATTCAGTACTTC
TRBV6-1	.	.	TRBJ1-3	CASSLGGTGNTIYF	TGTGCCAGCAGTTTGGGGGGAACTGGAAACACCATATATTTT
TRBV7-3	TRBD2	once	TRBJ2-1	CASSSLAGLGNEQFF	TGTGCCAGCAGCTCATTAGCGGGATTGGGCAATGAGCAGTTCTTC
TRBV7-2	.	.	TRBJ1-5	CASSPDWTGQPQHF	TGTGCCAGCAGCCCGGACTGGACTGGCCAGCCCCAGCATTTT
TRBV29-1	.	.	TRBJ1-2	CSVEWAEKEGYTF	TGCAGCGTTGAATGGGCAGAAAAGGAAGGCTACACCTTC
TRBV30	TRBD1	.	TRBJ1-6	CAWSVGRGQGNSPLHF	TGTGCCTGGAGTGTCGGGAGGGGGCAGGGTAATTCACCCCTCCACTTT
TRBV7-9	.	.	TRBJ2-7	CASTLSGQAAYEQYF	TGTGCCAGCACGTTATCAGGGCAGGCAGCCTACGAGCAGTACTTC
TRBV7-2	.	once	TRBJ1-5	CASSDSNQPQHF	TGTGCCAGCAGCGACAGTAATCAGCCCCAGCATTTT
TRBV6-2/TRBV6-3	.	.	TRBJ1-2	CASSYSIAGENGYTF	TGTGCCAGCAGTTACTCGATTGCAGGGGAAAATGGCTACACCTTC
TRBV6-2/TRBV6-3	TRBD2	.	TRBJ2-1	CASSYLLTSGGTSYNEQFF	TGTGCCAGCAGTTACCTACTAACTAGCGGGGGGACCTCCTACAATGAGCAGTTCTTC
TRBV6-5	.	.	TRBJ1-2	CASRTRGDYGYTF	TGTGCCAGCAGAACCAGGGGAGACTATGGCTACACCTTC
TRBV7-2	.	.	TRBJ2-4	CASSLAHSSAKNIQYF	TGTGCCAGCAGCTTAGCGCACAGTTCGGCCAAAAACATTCAGTACTTC
TRBV19	TRBD1	once	TRBJ2-1	CASSGTGAAEQFF	TGTGCCAGTAGTGGGACAGGGGCGGCTGAGCAGTTCTTC
TRBV14	TRBD1	.	TRBJ2-3	CASSQVTGGTDTQYF	TGTGCCAGCAGCCAAGTCACAGGGGGCACAGATACGCAGTATTTT
TRBV30	.	.	TRBJ1-1	CAWMVSGTEAFF	TGTGCCTGGATGGTCTCAGGGACTGAAGCTTTCTTT
TRBV11-2	TRBD1	.	TRBJ2-2	CASSLGTGGVGELFF	TGTGCCAGCAGCTTAGGGACAGGGGGTGTGGGGGAGCTGTTTTTT
TRBV27	TRBD2	.	TRBJ2-7	CASLGGGTNGYEQYF	TGTGCCAGCCTTGGGGGGGGAACCAATGGCTACGAGCAGTACTTC
TRBV28	.	once	TRBJ2-7	CASSSHQVLAYEQYF	TGTGCCAGCAGTTCCCATCAAGTACTAGCCTACGAGCAGTACTTC
TRBV3-1/TRBV3-2	.	.	TRBJ2-1	CASSQVMAWSSYNEQFF	TGTGCCAGCAGCCAAGTGATGGCTTGGAGCTCCTACAATGAGCAGTTCTTC